A selection of T cell receptor beta chains follows, all from one sample in a study of T cells after yellow fever vaccination. TCRdb called the 5' RACE reads again in MiXCR, with one record for every CDR3 protein. The sample has about 69,000 distinct CDR3 sequences, 4.5% to 7.5% seen once. Here the sequenced sample was CD4+ T cells sorted from PBMCs, taken approximately 15 days after the first yellow fever vaccination. Every receptor here comes from a man between 18 and 35 years old who received the YFV17D yellow fever vaccine. CDR3s include the opening cysteine and the closing phenylalanine or tryptophan. D genes are given only for firm matches. Part of the rows lack a size; the others show once, few, many or a class for expanded clones.

v_call	j_call	clone_size	d_call	cdr3_nt	cdr3_aa
TRBV29-1	TRBJ2-1	few	.	TGCAGCGTTGAAGATCTGGGGGGCTCCAGCTCCTACAATGAGCAGTTCTTC	CSVEDLGGSSSYNEQFF
TRBV5-6	TRBJ2-5	medium-sized	.	TGTGCCAGCAGCTTCCGGGAACAGATCCAAGAGACCCAGTACTTC	CASSFREQIQETQYF
TRBV7-9	TRBJ1-2	.	.	TGTGCCAGCAGCTCCACCATGTCGGTAGCTAACTATGGCTACACCTTC	CASSSTMSVANYGYTF
TRBV29-1	TRBJ2-3	many	.	TGCAGCGTTGGAGTCCCGGCGGTTCTAAGCACAGATACGCAGTATTTT	CSVGVPAVLSTDTQYF
TRBV5-1	TRBJ2-1	many	TRBD2	TGCGCCAGCAGCTTCTCCCAGGGACTAGCTGGGCATGAGCAGTTCTTC	CASSFSQGLAGHEQFF
TRBV7-2	TRBJ2-5	.	.	TGTGCCAGCAGCCGACGGGCACTAGTGGCCGGTGGGGAGACCCAGTACTTC	CASSRRALVAGGETQYF
TRBV7-2	TRBJ1-6	many	.	TGTGCCAGCAGCTTAGTGGGGGCTACCTATAATTCACCCCTCCACTTT	CASSLVGATYNSPLHF
TRBV6-5	TRBJ1-2	many	TRBD1	TGTGCCAGCAGGCGGGAGGGGGCCTATGGCTACACCTTC	CASRREGAYGYTF
TRBV5-1	TRBJ1-5	many	.	TGCGCCAGCAGCTTGGAATTCCCGGGGGCTCCCCAGCATTTT	CASSLEFPGAPQHF
TRBV7-3	TRBJ2-5	many	.	TGTGTCTTTACGGAGGAGGGGGCCGGAGAGACCCAGTACTTC	CVFTEEGAGETQYF
TRBV7-2	TRBJ1-5	.	.	TGTGCCAGCAGCTTAGGGTATAGCAATCAGCCCCAGCATTTT	CASSLGYSNQPQHF
TRBV12-3/TRBV12-4	TRBJ2-3	many	TRBD1	TGTGCCAGCAGGAATACAGGGGCGGATACGCAGTATTTT	CASRNTGADTQYF
TRBV30	TRBJ1-4	few	.	TGTGCCTGGAGGGGAGCAACTAATGAAAAACTGTTTTTT	CAWRGATNEKLFF
TRBV6-1	TRBJ2-3	.	TRBD2	TGTGCCAGCAGTCGGACTAGCGGGGGGCCAGGGGGTACGCAGTATTTT	CASSRTSGGPGGTQYF
TRBV7-2	TRBJ2-7	many	TRBD2	TGTGCCAGCAGCTTAGTCTCACTAGCGGGGGGTGCGCAGTACTTC	CASSLVSLAGGAQYF
TRBV11-1	TRBJ2-3	many	.	TGTGCCAGCAGCCAATATCCAGGCGGGACTGGCACAGATACGCAGTATTTT	CASSQYPGGTGTDTQYF
TRBV20-1	TRBJ1-4	many	.	TGCAGTGTCAGGGGAGTCGAAAAACTGTTTTTT	CSVRGVEKLFF
TRBV7-9	TRBJ1-1	many	.	TGTGCCAGCAGCTTAGCGGCCGGGGGGGGCCCGAACACTGAAGCTTTCTTT	CASSLAAGGGPNTEAFF
TRBV6-5	TRBJ2-1	many	TRBD2	TGTGCCAGCAGACAAAATAGCGGGGTAAGCTCCTACAATGAGCAGTTCTTC	CASRQNSGVSSYNEQFF
TRBV12-3/TRBV12-4	TRBJ2-1	.	.	TGTGCCAGCACGCTCTGGGGCAGTTACTACAATGAGCAGTTCTTC	CASTLWGSYYNEQFF
TRBV6-2/TRBV6-3	TRBJ2-7	many	TRBD1	TGTGCCAGCAGTACCTCTGCGGGACAGGGGGTTTACGAGCAGTACTTC	CASSTSAGQGVYEQYF
TRBV7-2	TRBJ2-5	many	.	TGTGCCAGCAGCCGAGGGTACTTACAAGAGACCCAGTACTTC	CASSRGYLQETQYF
TRBV5-1	TRBJ2-1	many	TRBD2	TGCGCCAGCAGCTTGATCGGCGGGGGGGCGAATGAGCAGTTCTTC	CASSLIGGGANEQFF
TRBV3-1	TRBJ1-5	.	TRBD1	TGTACCTTCAGTTATCTACAGGGGCATAGCAATCAGCCCCAGCATTTT	CTFSYLQGHSNQPQHF
TRBV5-6	TRBJ1-3	many	TRBD1	TGTGCCAGCAGCTTTACAGGGGGCTCTGGAAACACCATATATTTT	CASSFTGGSGNTIYF